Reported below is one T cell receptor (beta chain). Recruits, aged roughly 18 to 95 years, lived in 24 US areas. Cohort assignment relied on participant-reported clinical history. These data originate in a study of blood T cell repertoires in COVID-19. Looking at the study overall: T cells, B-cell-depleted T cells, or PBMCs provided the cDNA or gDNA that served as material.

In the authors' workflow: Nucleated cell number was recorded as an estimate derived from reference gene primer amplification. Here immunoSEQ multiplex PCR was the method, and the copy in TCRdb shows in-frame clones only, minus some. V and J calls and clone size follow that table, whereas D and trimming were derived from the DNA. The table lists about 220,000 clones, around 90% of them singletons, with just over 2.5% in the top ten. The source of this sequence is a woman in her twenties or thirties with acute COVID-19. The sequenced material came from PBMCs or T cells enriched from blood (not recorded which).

The CDR3 loop is CASSTRQRNTIYF. In nucleotides, the CDR3 is TGTGCCAGTAGTACCCGACAGCGAAACACCATATATTTT. This chain connects TRBV19 to TRBJ1-3, with a possible D match to TRBD1 (5 bases). V was pared by 4 bases and J by 5 bases, with 9 bases between. This CDR3 contains 13 residues. The germline CDR1 and CDR2 sequences are LNHDA and SQIVND (reference sequence). Full variable domain (missing parts from reference TRBV19 and TRBJ1-3): DGGITQSPKYLFRKEGQNVTLSCEQNLNHDAMYWYRQDPGQGLRLIYYSQIVNDFQKGDIAEGYSVSREKKESFPLTVTSAQKNPTAFYLCASSTRQRNTIYFGEGSWLTVV.